These 18 T cell receptor beta chains were sequenced from one sample in a study of T cells in Graves' hyperthyroidism and ophthalmopathy. Researchers amplified the TCR beta CDR3 regions from RNA transcripts. TCR CDR3 underwent first-round RT-PCR with the HTBI primer set. In TCRdb, the multiplex PCR reads were re-called with MiXCR into one record per CDR3 protein. Of 300,000 to 400,000 distinct CDR3 sequences in the sample, approximately 15% are singletons; the top ten hold 20% to 25%. What was sequenced was blood. All receptors derive from a woman in her 30s with Graves' hyperthyroidism.

Of note for this clonotype: This may stem from a read error, because a much larger clone lies one nucleotide away. No conserved phenylalanine or tryptophan is present at the end of the CDR3, so a read error is the likely explanation. The chain recombines TRBV6-1 with TRBJ1-5; 7 bases line up with TRBD1. The CDR3 runs 16 residues. V gave up 6 bases and J gave up 4 bases; unmatched junction bases: 12. Germline assignment: CDR1 MNHNS and CDR2 SASEGT. In DNA, the CDR3 is TGTGCCAGCAGGGAAAGCTGGGACAGCTTTAATCAGCCCCAGCATCTT. This translates into CASRESWDSFNQPQHL.

This chain uses TRBV28 with TRBJ1-1, with 9 bases lining up with TRBD1. Germline V CDR1 and CDR2: MDHEN, SYDVKM. The trim removed 5 bases at V and 4 bases at J, leaving 11 bases unmatched. The CDR3 extends over 16 amino acids. DNA for the CDR3: TGTGCCAGCAGTCCATTGCCTAGGACAGGGGCCACTGAAGCTTTCTTT. Translating it yields CASSPLPRTGATEAFF.

A word on this clonotype: A read error is possible here, since a much larger clone lies one base away. CDR3 region: CASRPHLAPYNEQFF. CDR3 DNA sequence: TGTGCCAGCAGACCCCACCTCGCCCCCTACAATGAGCAGTTCTTC. The J gene is TRBJ2-1, the V gene TRBV2, with no clear D. Germline loops: CDR1 SNHLY, CDR2 FYNNEI. This CDR3 region has 15 residues. V lost 6 bases and J 2 bases, leaving 14 bases between the germline ends.

Only a few counts were recorded for this clonotype. The chain links TRBV7-3 to TRBJ2-1; 15 bases match TRBD2. The CDR3 sequence is 16 residues long. Germline V gene lookup returns CDR1 SGHTA and CDR2 FQGTGA. V was pared by 4 bases and J by 7 bases, with 5 bases of the junction left unmatched. CDR3 region: CASSSGLAGGLNEQFF. DNA of the CDR3: TGTGCCAGCAGCTCCGGACTAGCGGGAGGGCTGAATGAGCAGTTCTTC. The entire variable domain, with the rest obtained from reference TRBV7-3 and TRBJ2-1, is as follows: GAGVSQTPSNKVTEKGKYVELRCDPISGHTALYWYRQSLGQGPEFLIYFQGTGAADDSGLPNDRFFAVRPEGSVSTLKIQRTERGDSAVYLCASSSGLAGGLNEQFFGPGTRLTVL.

CDR3 residues: CASSSQGSSGVYNEQFF. CDR3 nucleotide sequence: TGTGCCAGCAGTTCTCAGGGATCATCGGGGGTGTACAATGAGCAGTTCTTC. The chain joins TRBV6-5 to TRBJ2-1; D is perhaps TRBD2 (6 bases). The V and J ends lost 4 bases and 4 bases respectively, with 20 bases between them. Per germline, CDR1 MNHEY and CDR2 SVGAGI. This CDR3 region has 17 residues.

The chain couples TRBV6-1 to TRBJ2-3, with TRBD2 matching over 8 bases. Trimming removed 5 bases from V and 0 bases from J; junction bases left unmatched: 4. CDR3 length equals 15 residues. Per the germline V gene, CDR1 is MNHNS and CDR2 is SASEGT. Here the CDR3 DNA reads TGTGCCAGCAGTTATAGGACTAGCAGCACAGATACGCAGTATTTT. Translated, it gives CASSYRTSSTDTQYF.

V and J are TRBV3-1 and TRBJ2-5, with 7 bases fitting TRBD1. In germline, CDR1 is LGHDT, CDR2 YNNKEL (reference sequence). Trimming at V came to 9 bases and at J to 1 base, leaving 2 bases not matched to a gene. This CDR3 is 12 amino acids long. The CDR3 loop is CASNRGQETQYF. The CDR3 DNA is TGTGCCAGTAACAGGGGCCAAGAGACCCAGTACTTC.

J is TRBJ2-7 and V is TRBV7-9, with 7 bases aligning to TRBD1. Germline values: CDR1 SEHNR, CDR2 FQNEAQ (reference sequence). This CDR3 contains 13 residues. J was trimmed by 5 bases and V by 7 bases; bases with no gene match: 8. CDR3 residues: CASTGTVSDEQYF. In nucleotides, the CDR3 is TGTGCCAGCACCGGGACAGTCTCTGACGAGCAGTACTTC.

This clonotype was counted at least ten times. The V and J genes are TRBV6-2 or TRBV6-3 and TRBJ2-5, with TRBD2 as a possible D gene (5 bases). This CDR3 has 14 amino acids. The V gene's germline CDR1 is MNHEY and CDR2 SVGEGT. V was pared by 6 bases and J by 2 bases, with 13 bases between. The CDR3 protein is CASRPDGIQETQYF. CDR3 DNA: TGTGCCAGCAGACCGGACGGGATTCAAGAGACCCAGTACTTC.

V gene TRBV27 combines with J gene TRBJ2-7, with 7 bases fitting TRBD1. Trimming removed 2 bases from V and 3 bases from J; junction bases left unmatched: 4. The CDR3 runs to 14 residues. The V gene's germline CDR1 is MNHEY and CDR2 SMNVEV (reference sequence). Here the CDR3 DNA reads TGTGCCAGCAGTTTAATGGGACAGAGCTACGAGCAGTACTTC. Translated: CASSLMGQSYEQYF.

This chain joins TRBV10-3 and TRBJ1-4; D gene unclear. The length of the CDR3 is 14 residues. Per the germline V gene, CDR1 is ENHRY and CDR2 is SYGVKD. V was shortened by 3 bases and J by 6 bases, with 11 bases between the two germline ends. CDR3 loop: CAISEGGRYEKLFF. In nucleotides, the CDR3 is TGTGCCATCAGTGAAGGAGGGAGGTATGAAAAACTGTTTTTT.

This clonotype showed up many times. This sequence joins TRBV6-1 and TRBJ2-7; unclear D gene. The V end was cut by 6 bases, the J end by 7 bases, with 16 bases between. The CDR3 runs to 13 residues. Germline assignment: CDR1 MNHNS and CDR2 SASEGT. CDR3 protein: CASRKVRNPEQYF. CDR3 bases: TGTGCCAGCAGAAAGGTCCGCAACCCAGAGCAGTACTTC.

This clonotype was seen ten or more times. This chain connects TRBV2 to TRBJ1-2; D remains ambiguous. Germline-derived CDR1 and CDR2 are SNHLY and FYNNEI. Trimming removed 4 bases at V and 2 bases at J, with 14 bases between. This CDR3 contains 15 residues. The CDR3 region is CASSGPGKRNYGYTF. The CDR3 nucleotides are TGTGCCAGCAGTGGGCCAGGAAAAAGAAACTATGGCTACACCTTC.

The sample holds many counts of this clonotype. The CDR3 loop reads CASSLTYGYTF. The CDR3 DNA reads TGTGCCAGCAGTTTGACGTATGGCTACACCTTC. The J gene is TRBJ1-2, the V gene TRBV28; D is ambiguous. The V end was cut by 3 bases, the J end by 5 bases, with 4 bases between. This CDR3 has 11 residues. Germline lookup yields CDR1 MDHEN and CDR2 SYDVKM.

As concerns this clonotype: A much more abundant neighbour one base away suggests this may be a read error. The chain carries TRBV20-1 and TRBJ2-7; 8 bases are a match to TRBD1. Germline assignment: CDR1 DFQATT and CDR2 SNEGSKA (reference sequence). The CDR3 sequence is 14 residues long. The CDR3 DNA reads TGCAATGCTAGATTCCAGGGGGCGAGGAACGAGCAGTACTTC. Its protein product is CNARFQGARNEQYF.

This clonotype turned up a few times. This chain joins TRBV6-5 and TRBJ1-5; the D is unclear. Trimming shortened V by 2 bases and J by 6 bases, and 8 bases separated the two germline ends. Germline CDR1 is MNHEY and CDR2 is SVGAGI. This CDR3 has 13 amino acids. In DNA, the CDR3 is TGTGCCAGCAGTTACGAGGCTAGTCAGCCCCAGCATTTT. This translates into CASSYEASQPQHF.

This clonotype showed up many times. The chain uses TRBV6-2 or TRBV6-3 and TRBJ2-1, with TRBD2 identical over 13 bases. The germline V gene encodes CDR1 MNHEY and CDR2 SVGEGT. The V and J ends lost 5 bases and 4 bases, in that order; junction bases with no gene match: 26. This CDR3 spans 23 amino acids. CDR3 residues: CASSPLIGSRTSGRAPLYNEQFF. The CDR3 bases are TGTGCCAGCAGTCCTTTGATCGGGAGTAGGACTAGCGGGAGAGCACCGCTATACAATGAGCAGTTCTTC.

This rearrangement joins TRBV11-2 to TRBJ1-1; no reliable D call. Germline CDR1 SGHAT, CDR2 FQNNGV. Trimming cost V 7 bases and J 8 bases, with 17 bases left between them. The CDR3 totals 13 residues. CDR3 in amino acids: CASTSPGRTEAFF. As DNA, the CDR3 is TGTGCCAGCACCTCTCCGGGAAGGACCGAAGCTTTCTTT.